The 9 T cell receptor beta chains below all came from one sample that was sequenced in a study of blood T cell repertoires in COVID-19. Profiling relied on immunoSEQ multiplex PCR, and the TCRdb table lists in-frame clones only, not all of them. The sample lists around 140,000 clones; approximately 84% were seen once. Sequencing was done on a sample of PBMCs or T cells enriched from blood (not recorded which). Receptor source: a woman in her fifties or sixties with acute COVID-19.

This sequence joins TRBV12-5 and TRBJ2-3, with TRBD2 matching over 7 bases. Germline loops: CDR1 LGHNT, CDR2 FRNRAP. J was trimmed by 4 bases and V by 2 bases; bases with no gene match: 9. The CDR3 is 16 amino acids. CDR3 DNA: TGTGCTAGTGGTTTGTGGGTGGGAGGGCCGTCAGATACGCAGTATTTT. It translates to CASGLWVGGPSDTQYF.

J is TRBJ1-3 and V is TRBV9, with 7 bases fitting TRBD1. The V gene end was trimmed by 4 bases and the J gene end by 8 bases; junction bases not matched to a gene: 12. The CDR3 runs to 15 residues. Germline assignment: CDR1 SGDLS and CDR2 YYNGEE. The DNA of the CDR3 is TGTGCCAGCAGCCCTCGAGACAGGGCCGGTGACACCATATATTTT. Its translation: CASSPRDRAGDTIYF.

The chain uses TRBV5-4 and TRBJ1-2, with 11 bases identical to TRBD1. From germline, CDR1 is SGHNT and CDR2 YYREEE (reference sequence). Germline trimming cut 3 bases from V and 4 bases from J; bases unmatched to any gene: 5. CDR3 length: 15 residues. The CDR3 reads CASSSWTGGAYGYTF. The CDR3 region has the DNA TGTGCCAGCAGCTCTTGGACAGGGGGCGCCTATGGCTACACCTTC.

This chain connects TRBV15 to TRBJ1-6; 7 bases are a match to TRBD1. The germline CDR1 and CDR2 sequences are LNHNV and YYDKDF (reference sequence). Trimming at V came to 0 bases and at J to 7 bases, leaving 6 bases not matched to a gene. This CDR3 contains 16 residues. DNA for the CDR3: TGTGCCACCAGCAGAGAAAGACAGGGCGGGAATTCACCCCTCCACTTT. As protein: CATSRERQGGNSPLHF.

This chain connects TRBV7-9 to TRBJ2-3; TRBD2 agrees at 8 bases. With 6 bases clipped from V and 5 bases from J, the junction kept 7 bases outside the gene matches. Germline CDR1 is SEHNR and CDR2 is FQNEAQ (reference sequence). The CDR3 sequence is 14 residues long. The CDR3 here is CASSSSGGRDTQYF. For the CDR3, the DNA is TGTGCCAGCAGTTCAAGCGGGGGCAGAGATACGCAGTATTTT.

The chain links TRBV5-1 to TRBJ2-3, with 8 bases fitting TRBD1. The CDR3 spans 14 residues. Germline V gives CDR1 SGHRS, CDR2 YFSETQ. After removal of 4 bases from V and 4 bases from J, the junction contained 5 bases not matched to a gene. The CDR3 sequence is CASSVDRGSDTQYF. The CDR3 DNA sequence: TGCGCCAGCAGCGTTGACAGGGGCTCAGATACGCAGTATTTT.

The chain uses TRBV7-2 and TRBJ2-3; TRBD1 is a possible D gene (6 bases). The germline V gene has CDR1 SGHTA and CDR2 FQGNSA. The CDR3 sequence is 16 residues long. V was trimmed by 4 bases and J by 0 bases, leaving 14 bases between them. The CDR3 loop is CASSSTGQTSTDTQYF. DNA of the CDR3: TGTGCCAGCAGCTCCACCGGACAGACTAGCACAGATACGCAGTATTTT.

V usage is TRBV7-3 and J usage is TRBJ2-3; tentatively, D is TRBD1 (6 bases). The V and J ends lost 2 bases and 5 bases respectively, with 17 bases between them. In germline, CDR1 is SGHTA, CDR2 FQGTGA. This CDR3 is 16 amino acids long. CDR3 DNA: TGTGCCAGCAGCTTATCACAGGGTCCTGGATTAGATACGCAGTATTTT. This codes for CASSLSQGPGLDTQYF.

The chain has TRBV7-2 and TRBJ2-3, with 8 bases lining up with TRBD1. The germline CDR1 and CDR2 sequences are SGHTA and FQGNSA. The CDR3 is 15 residues long. With 5 bases clipped from V and 2 bases from J, the junction kept 6 bases outside the gene matches. CDR3 region: CASSHRTGYTDTQYF. In nucleotides, the CDR3 is TGTGCCAGCAGCCATAGGACAGGGTACACAGATACGCAGTATTTT.